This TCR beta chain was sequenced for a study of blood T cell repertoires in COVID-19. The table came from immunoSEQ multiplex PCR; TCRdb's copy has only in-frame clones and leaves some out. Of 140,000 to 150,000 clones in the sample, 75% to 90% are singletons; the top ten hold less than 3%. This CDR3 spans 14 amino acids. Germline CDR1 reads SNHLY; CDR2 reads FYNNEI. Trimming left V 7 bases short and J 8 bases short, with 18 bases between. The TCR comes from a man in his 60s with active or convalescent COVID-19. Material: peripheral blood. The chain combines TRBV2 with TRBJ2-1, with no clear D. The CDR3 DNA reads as TGTGCCAGCAATGGAGACTCCGCAAGCGATGAGCAGTTCTTC. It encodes CASNGDSASDEQFF.